What follows are 19 T cell receptor beta chains derived from one specimen sequenced in a study of shared clonotypes between healthy human individuals. The protocol was immunoSEQ multiplex PCR, while the TCRdb copy is restricted to in-frame clones and leaves out a portion. The table has around 620,000 clones, about 95% seen once. CD45RO-negative, CCR7-selected cells formed the naive CD8 fraction, which excluded terminally differentiated effector memory CD45RA+ cells. Sequencing used naive CD8+ T cells sorted from blood. The source of these receptors is a woman aged 25 to 45 in good health.

The chain has TRBV15 and TRBJ2-1, with D possibly TRBD1 on 6 matching bases. CDR1 is LNHNV and CDR2 is YYDKDF in the germline V gene (reference sequence). Trimming removed 8 bases at V and 0 bases at J, with 14 bases between. This CDR3 spans 15 amino acids. CDR3: CATGQRYSSYNEQFF. The CDR3 region has the DNA TGTGCCACCGGACAGCGGTACAGCTCCTACAATGAGCAGTTCTTC.

The rearrangement uses TRBV19 and TRBJ1-5; D is unclear. This CDR3 region has 12 residues. Germline V gene lookup returns CDR1 LNHDA and CDR2 SQIVND (reference sequence). V lost 5 bases, J lost 3 bases, and 5 bases lay in between. CDR3 sequence: CASSVHNQPQHF. In DNA form, the CDR3 reads TGTGCCAGTAGTGTCCACAATCAGCCCCAGCATTTT.

This clone came up once. This chain connects TRBV30 to TRBJ2-7; D perhaps matches TRBD1 (6 bases). This CDR3 is 16 amino acids long. Germline V gene sequence: CDR1 GTSNPN, CDR2 SVGIG (reference sequence). V gave up 0 bases and J gave up 4 bases, with 19 bases separating them. The CDR3 DNA follows: TGTGCCTGGAGTGTATCCCCTCACAGGGTTAATTACGAGCAGTACTTC. It codes for CAWSVSPHRVNYEQYF.

V usage is TRBV6-5 and J usage is TRBJ2-1; possible D gene TRBD2, 5 bases. Deletions cut 2 bases from V and 6 bases from J, with 11 bases between. Germline values: CDR1 MNHEY, CDR2 SVGAGI. The CDR3 contains 14 residues. CDR3 DNA sequence: TGTGCCAGCAGTTACGTATACGGGGTCAATGAGCAGTTCTTC. It codes for CASSYVYGVNEQFF.

The chain recombines TRBV6-1 with TRBJ1-1, with 7 positions matching TRBD1. The CDR3 is 14 residues long. From germline, CDR1 is MNHNS and CDR2 SASEGT. Trimming removed 1 base from V and 8 bases from J; junction bases left unmatched: 7. The CDR3 DNA follows: TGTGCCAGCAGTGAAGGGGACAGTACTGGGGAAGCTTTCTTT. As protein: CASSEGDSTGEAFF.

This chain uses TRBV5-6 with TRBJ2-7; D is possibly TRBD1 or TRBD2 (5 bases each). The CDR3 spans 13 residues. Trimming stripped 3 bases from V and 4 bases from J, with 11 bases between. Germline lookup yields CDR1 SGHDT and CDR2 YYEEEE. CDR3 DNA: TGTGCCAGCAGCTCCGGGGCAGGATACGAGCAGTACTTC. It yields the protein CASSSGAGYEQYF.

The V gene is TRBV28, the J gene TRBJ2-7; unclear D gene. Trimming took off 3 bases at V and 0 bases at J, with 18 bases between the two ends. In germline, CDR1 is MDHEN, CDR2 SYDVKM. The CDR3 has 17 residues. The CDR3 DNA sequence: TGTGCCAGCAGTTTTTCATGGGCCAGGTTAATCTCCTACGAGCAGTACTTC. Translated: CASSFSWARLISYEQYF.

J is TRBJ2-7 and V is TRBV9, with 8 bases matching TRBD2. The length of the CDR3 is 15 residues. The germline gives CDR1 SGDLS, CDR2 YYNGEE. V shed 4 bases, J shed 2 bases, and the junction held 8 bases outside the gene matches. The CDR3 loop reads CASSPSSGRPYEQYF. The CDR3 DNA sequence: TGTGCCAGCAGCCCTAGCAGCGGGAGACCCTACGAGCAGTACTTC.

This clone appeared a single time. The chain has TRBV19 and TRBJ2-7; D possibly matches TRBD1 or TRBD2 (6 bases each). V dropped 4 bases and J dropped 3 bases, with 16 bases sitting between them. The CDR3 length is 15 residues. The germline CDR1 and CDR2 sequences are LNHDA and SQIVND (reference sequence). CDR3 amino acids: CASSSGRGQVYEQYF. The DNA for the CDR3 is TGTGCCAGTAGTAGTGGCCGGGGGCAGGTCTACGAGCAGTACTTC.

V is TRBV7-9 and J is TRBJ1-1, with no clear D. Looked up from germline, CDR1 is SEHNR and CDR2 is FQNEAQ (reference sequence). This CDR3 has 11 amino acids. With 6 bases removed from V and 3 bases from J, the gap between germline ends came to 5 bases. CDR3 sequence reads: CASRRDTEAFF. CDR3 nucleotide sequence: TGTGCCAGCAGGAGGGACACTGAAGCTTTCTTT.

The V and J genes are TRBV27 and TRBJ2-1, with D possibly TRBD2 on 5 matching bases. CDR3 size: 12 residues. The V end lost 2 bases, the J end lost 9 bases, and 8 bases lay between the germline ends. In germline, CDR1 is MNHEY, CDR2 SMNVEV (reference sequence). CDR3 in amino acids: CASSLGLGEQFF. Written as DNA, the CDR3 is TGTGCCAGCAGTTTAGGACTCGGTGAGCAGTTCTTC.

Note on this clone: The sample contains more than one DNA sequence encoding this CDR3. The J gene is TRBJ2-1, the V gene TRBV5-4; 11 bases align to TRBD2. From germline, CDR1 is SGHNT and CDR2 YYREEE (reference sequence). Germline trimming cut 3 bases from V and 4 bases from J; bases unmatched to any gene: 6. This CDR3 region has 16 residues. In DNA form, the CDR3 reads TGTGCCAGCAGCTGGGGGGGGACTAGCGGATACAATGAGCAGTTCTTC. This encodes CASSWGGTSGYNEQFF.

The V gene is TRBV30, the J gene TRBJ2-7; TRBD1 aligns across 9 bases. From germline, CDR1 is GTSNPN and CDR2 SVGIG (reference sequence). The CDR3 length is 18 residues. With V trimmed by 2 bases and J by 0 bases, 14 bases remained unmatched. As DNA, the CDR3 is TGTGCCTGGAGTCTTCCGGGACAGGGACACAGGAGCTCCTACGAGCAGTACTTC. Translated, it gives CAWSLPGQGHRSSYEQYF.

A note on this clone: This sample also contains other DNA sequences that code for the same CDR3. The chain has TRBV7-9 and TRBJ2-7; 9 nucleotides agree with TRBD2. Trimming cost V 3 bases and J 2 bases; bases outside gene matches: 2. The CDR3 is 14 amino acids. Germline V gives CDR1 SEHNR, CDR2 FQNEAQ (reference sequence). The CDR3 loop reads CASSFSSGAYEQYF. CDR3 sequence (DNA): TGTGCCAGCAGCTTTTCTAGCGGGGCCTACGAGCAGTACTTC.

The V call is TRBV4-1, the J call TRBJ2-1; a possible D gene is TRBD2 (5 bases). Trimming shortened V by 3 bases and J by 4 bases, and 16 bases separated the two germline ends. The germline V gene has CDR1 MGHRA and CDR2 YSYEKL. This CDR3 has 16 residues. DNA of the CDR3: TGCGCCAGCAGCCACCTCACCGGGGTGGGATACAATGAGCAGTTCTTC. Translating gives CASSHLTGVGYNEQFF.

The rearrangement links TRBV5-1 to TRBJ2-5; TRBD1 matches 10 bases. Near its end, the DNA agrees better with TRBJ2-7, so the J call may be wrong. CDR1 SGHRS and CDR2 YFSETQ come from the germline V gene. The CDR3 totals 14 residues. The CDR3 DNA reads as TGCGCCAGCAGCTTCCGGGACAGGGGCTACGAGCAGTACTTC. It yields the protein CASSFRDRGYEQYF.

As DNA, the CDR3 is TGTGCCAGCAGCAGTGCGGGGCGCCCTGGACGCTCTGGAAACACCATATATTTT. Translation: CASSSAGRPGRSGNTIYF. V and J are TRBV28 and TRBJ1-3; D might be TRBD1 (5 bases). Germline CDR1 MDHEN, CDR2 SYDVKM. The V and J ends lost 6 bases and 0 bases respectively, with 21 bases between them. This CDR3 contains 18 residues.

The chain recombines TRBV4-2 with TRBJ2-7; D perhaps matches TRBD2 (6 bases). V was clipped by 0 bases and J by 3 bases, with 15 bases between them. CDR3 length: 16 residues. The V gene's germline CDR1 is LGHNA and CDR2 YNFKEQ. The CDR3 coding sequence is TGTGCCAGCAGCCAAGAGACGGGAGTACCCAACTACGAGCAGTACTTC. This sequence encodes CASSQETGVPNYEQYF.

The rearrangement joins TRBV5-1 to TRBJ2-3; D uncertain. The ends were cut back, 3 bases at V and 0 bases at J, with 20 bases in the middle. CDR3 size: 18 residues. The germline V gene encodes CDR1 SGHRS and CDR2 YFSETQ. CDR3 sequence (DNA): TGCGCCAGCAGCTGCAAAAGGACCAGTAGCACTAGCACAGATACGCAGTATTTT. It specifies CASSCKRTSSTSTDTQYF. Using reference TRBV5-1 and TRBJ2-3 for the parts outside the CDR3, the full variable domain is KAGVTQTPRYLIKTRGQQVTLSCSPISGHRSVSWYQQTPGQGLQFLFEYFSETQRNKGNFPGRFSGRQFSNSRSEMNVSTLELGDSALYLCASSCKRTSSTSTDTQYFGPGTRLTVL.